The present T cell receptor beta chain was sequenced within a study of cytomegalovirus exposure and HLA in healthy donors. Study outcomes and limitations: The study labeled more than 150 TCR beta chains cytomegalovirus-associated. Reports indicated that the classifier achieved high specificity and sensitivity in diagnosing cytomegalovirus status.

V shed 6 bases and J 3 bases; nucleotides not matched to a gene: 3. CDR1 is LNHDA, CDR2 SQIVND, per germline (reference sequence). The CDR3 covers 14 residues. The data were produced by immunoSEQ multiplex PCR, yet TCRdb's version contains in-frame clones alone and is incomplete. Altogether hundreds of thousands of clones are present, around 86% being singletons, with the ten largest covering roughly 2%. In the case of this clone: What it binds is unknown.

Sequences were obtained from PBMCs. The clonotype was recovered from a woman aged 18-30 years in good health and CMV-seropositive. The gene calls are TRBV19 and TRBJ2-7; the match to TRBD2 covers 12 bases. DNA for the CDR3: TGTGCCAGTAGCTTACTAGCGGGAGGCTACGAGCAGTACTTC. Translation gives CASSLLAGGYEQYF.